A selection of T cell receptor beta chains follows, all from one sample in a study of blood T cell repertoires in COVID-19. TCRdb's copy holds only in-frame clones and misses some; the assay was immunoSEQ multiplex PCR. The sample records fewer than 50,000 clones, about 83% being singletons. Input material: peripheral blood. Source of these receptors: a human donor in a cohort sampled during active COVID-19. CDR3s include the opening cysteine and the closing phenylalanine or tryptophan. The order of the fields is CDR3 length, clone size, D gene, V gene, J gene, CDR3 DNA, CDR3 protein. D genes are given only for firm matches. Expanded clones are given a class, and other clones once, few, many or no size at all.

len: 19
abundance: NA
d_gene: TRBD2
v_gene: TRBV5-6
j_gene: TRBJ2-2
CDR3nt: TGTGCCAGCAGCCCGACTAGCGGGGGGGCGATTGCGAACACCGGGGAGCTGTTTTTT
CDR3aa: CASSPTSGGAIANTGELFF

len: 12
abundance: NA
d_gene: NA
v_gene: TRBV4-2
j_gene: TRBJ2-7
CDR3nt: TGTGCCAGCAGCTCGACTAATCACGAGCAGTACTTC
CDR3aa: CASSSTNHEQYF

len: 16
abundance: NA
d_gene: NA
v_gene: TRBV19
j_gene: TRBJ1-2
CDR3nt: TGTGCCAGTAGTATAAAGCCGACAGGATTAAAAAATGGCTACACCTTC
CDR3aa: CASSIKPTGLKNGYTF

len: 15
abundance: once
d_gene: TRBD1
v_gene: TRBV18
j_gene: TRBJ2-3
CDR3nt: TGTGCCAGCTCACCAGGACAGGGGGTCACAGATACGCAGTATTTT
CDR3aa: CASSPGQGVTDTQYF

len: 17
abundance: NA
d_gene: TRBD2
v_gene: TRBV5-1
j_gene: TRBJ2-2
CDR3nt: TGCGCCAGCAGCTATGGGCTAGCGGGAGGTAAAACCGGGGAGCTGTTTTTT
CDR3aa: CASSYGLAGGKTGELFF

len: 13
abundance: NA
d_gene: NA
v_gene: TRBV18
j_gene: TRBJ2-3
CDR3nt: TGTGCCAGCTCACCACTAGGCACAGATACGCAGTATTTT
CDR3aa: CASSPLGTDTQYF

len: 15
abundance: NA
d_gene: NA
v_gene: TRBV29-1
j_gene: TRBJ2-6
CDR3nt: TGCAGCGTTGCGTCAGGGAATTCTGGGGCCAACGTCCTGACTTTC
CDR3aa: CSVASGNSGANVLTF

len: 18
abundance: NA
d_gene: TRBD2
v_gene: TRBV7-8
j_gene: TRBJ2-5
CDR3nt: TGTGCCAGCAGCTTAGCGGCTAGCGGGGGGGCTCGGCAAGAGACCCAGTACTTC
CDR3aa: CASSLAASGGARQETQYF

len: 13
abundance: NA
d_gene: TRBD1
v_gene: TRBV29-1
j_gene: TRBJ1-2
CDR3nt: TGCAGCGTCACTCAGGGGGCTAATCGCGGCTACACCTTC
CDR3aa: CSVTQGANRGYTF

len: 14
abundance: NA
d_gene: TRBD1
v_gene: TRBV7-9
j_gene: TRBJ1-4
CDR3nt: TGTGCCAGCAGCCCCGACAGGGTGAATGAAAAACTGTTTTTT
CDR3aa: CASSPDRVNEKLFF

len: 14
abundance: NA
d_gene: NA
v_gene: TRBV10-3
j_gene: TRBJ2-5
CDR3nt: TGTGCCATCGGACTGGGGGGATTCCAAGAGACCCAGTACTTC
CDR3aa: CAIGLGGFQETQYF

len: 15
abundance: NA
d_gene: TRBD2
v_gene: TRBV19
j_gene: TRBJ2-7
CDR3nt: TGTGCCAGTAGTATTAACCCGGGAGGGGGCTACGAGCAGTACTTC
CDR3aa: CASSINPGGGYEQYF

len: 15
abundance: NA
d_gene: TRBD1
v_gene: TRBV6-2/TRBV6-3
j_gene: TRBJ2-1
CDR3nt: TGTGCCAGCAGTTTCCCCGACAGGGACTACAATGAGCAGTTCTTC
CDR3aa: CASSFPDRDYNEQFF

len: 14
abundance: NA
d_gene: NA
v_gene: TRBV6-5
j_gene: TRBJ1-4
CDR3nt: TGTGCCAGCAGCTTCGGACAGTTTAATGAAAAACTGTTTTTT
CDR3aa: CASSFGQFNEKLFF

len: 14
abundance: few
d_gene: NA
v_gene: TRBV6-5
j_gene: TRBJ1-2
CDR3nt: TGTGCCAACGGGATCGGACGGACTACTTATGGCTACACCTTC
CDR3aa: CANGIGRTTYGYTF